This T cell receptor beta chain was recorded in a study of T cells in Graves' hyperthyroidism and ophthalmopathy. Researchers amplified the TCR beta CDR3 regions from RNA transcripts. The HTBI primer set drove a first-round RT-PCR of the TCR CDR3. TCRdb fed the multiplex PCR reads into MiXCR, producing one record per CDR3 protein. The table includes about 410,000 distinct CDR3 sequences, over 12% detected once. This clonotype was detected ten times or more. V lost 5 bases to trimming and J lost 7 bases; unmatched junction nucleotides: 11. CDR3 length equals 14 residues. The sequence was obtained from a man in his late teens or twenties with Graves' ophthalmopathy. The chain carries TRBV12-3 or TRBV12-4 and TRBJ2-7; 7 bases are shared with TRBD1. The material sequenced was blood. CDR3 amino acids: CASSPRTGPWEQYF. The CDR3 region has the DNA TGTGCCAGCAGTCCCCGGACAGGCCCGTGGGAGCAGTACTTC.